Described below is a single T cell receptor beta chain sequence and its context. Its antigen is still unknown. The sample comes from a study of cytomegalovirus exposure and HLA in healthy donors. As for the study in general: Unique TCR beta sequences numbering about 100 million came from approximately 180 million T cells in an earlier analysis. Study-level results: Several of the most significant clusters were apparently associated with common viral pathogens in a later analysis. Donor immune exposure was known only as CMV serostatus. In a later analysis, at a false discovery rate of 0.05, 16,951 TCR beta sequences were associated with HLA alleles.

Primers for the PCR totalled 60 Vbeta and 13 Jbeta. Measured with immunoSEQ multiplex PCR; TCRdb has only the in-frame clones, and not every one. Seen here are 190,000 or so clones, 82% observed once, and the top ten hold roughly 0.095%. Sequences were obtained from PBMCs. The TCR originated in a boy aged 2 to 10 in good health and CMV-seronegative.

The CDR3 nucleotides read TGTGCCAGCAGCTCGGGTCAGACTGAAGCTTTCTTT. Its protein is CASSSGQTEAFF. V and J are TRBV6-6 and TRBJ1-1, with D unresolved. CDR3 length equals 12 residues. CDR1 and CDR2 from the germline V gene are MNHNY and SVGAGI (reference sequence). The V and J ends lost 6 bases and 5 bases respectively, with 10 bases between them.